A single T cell receptor beta chain is shown here with its context. Its antigen is as yet unknown. Libraries were prepared by immunoSEQ multiplex PCR; TCRdb keeps only in-frame clonotypes and omits some of them. The sample has 150,000 to 200,000 clones; more than 75% are singletons. This sample is drawn from a study of cytomegalovirus exposure and HLA in healthy donors. Study-wide background: The same platform was used for the 120 validation repertoires and the roughly 600 first-cohort repertoires, a later analysis reported. The study, taken as a whole, reports: As was reported, the classifier diagnosed cytomegalovirus status with high specificity and sensitivity. Cytomegalovirus-associated TCR beta chains were listed, numbering 164. Through in vitro validation, three CMV-associated chains were shown to be specific for CMV antigens.

The J segment lost 0 bases and the V segment lost 4 bases, leaving 17 bases of the junction unmatched. CDR1 MRHNA and CDR2 SNTAGT come from the germline V gene. The CDR3 covers 19 residues. This sequence originates from a man in his late teens or twenties in good health and CMV-seronegative. The rearrangement links TRBV6-4 to TRBJ1-1, with 7 bases identical to TRBD1. Sample: PBMCs. The CDR3 loop reads CASSADETPRGAMNTEAFF. The DNA of the CDR3 is TGTGCCAGCAGTGCAGATGAAACCCCCAGGGGGGCAATGAACACTGAAGCTTTCTTT.